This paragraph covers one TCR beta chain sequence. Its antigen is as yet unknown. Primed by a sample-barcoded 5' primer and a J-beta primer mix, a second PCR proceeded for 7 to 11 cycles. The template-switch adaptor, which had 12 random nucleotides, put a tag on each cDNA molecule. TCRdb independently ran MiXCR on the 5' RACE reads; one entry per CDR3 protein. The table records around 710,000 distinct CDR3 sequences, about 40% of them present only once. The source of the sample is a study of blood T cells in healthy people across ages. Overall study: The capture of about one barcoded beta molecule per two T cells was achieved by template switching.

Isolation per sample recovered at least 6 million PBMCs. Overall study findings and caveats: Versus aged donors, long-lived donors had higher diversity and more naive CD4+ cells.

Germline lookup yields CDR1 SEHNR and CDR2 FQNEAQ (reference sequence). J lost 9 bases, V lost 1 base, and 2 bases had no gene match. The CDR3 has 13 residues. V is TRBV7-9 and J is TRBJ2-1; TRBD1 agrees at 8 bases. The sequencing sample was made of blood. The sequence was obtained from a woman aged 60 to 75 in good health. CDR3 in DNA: TGTGCCAGCAGCTTAGGGACAGGGACTGAGCAGTTCTTC. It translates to CASSLGTGTEQFF.